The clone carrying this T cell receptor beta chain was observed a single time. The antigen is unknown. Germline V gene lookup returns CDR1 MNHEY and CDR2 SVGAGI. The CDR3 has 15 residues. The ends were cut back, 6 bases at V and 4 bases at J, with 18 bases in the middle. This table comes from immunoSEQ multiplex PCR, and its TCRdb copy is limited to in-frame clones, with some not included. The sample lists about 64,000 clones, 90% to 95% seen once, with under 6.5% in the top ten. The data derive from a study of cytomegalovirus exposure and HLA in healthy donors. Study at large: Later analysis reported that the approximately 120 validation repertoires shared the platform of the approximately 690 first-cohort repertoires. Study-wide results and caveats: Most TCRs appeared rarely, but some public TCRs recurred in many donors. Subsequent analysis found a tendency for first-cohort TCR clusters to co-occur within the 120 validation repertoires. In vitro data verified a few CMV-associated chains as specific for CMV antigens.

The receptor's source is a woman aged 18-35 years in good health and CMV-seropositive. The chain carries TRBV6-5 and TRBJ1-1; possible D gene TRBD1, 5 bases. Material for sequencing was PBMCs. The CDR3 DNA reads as TGTGCCAGCAGAAATAGGGGTGAAAAAGGCACTGAAGCTTTCTTT. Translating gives CASRNRGEKGTEAFF.